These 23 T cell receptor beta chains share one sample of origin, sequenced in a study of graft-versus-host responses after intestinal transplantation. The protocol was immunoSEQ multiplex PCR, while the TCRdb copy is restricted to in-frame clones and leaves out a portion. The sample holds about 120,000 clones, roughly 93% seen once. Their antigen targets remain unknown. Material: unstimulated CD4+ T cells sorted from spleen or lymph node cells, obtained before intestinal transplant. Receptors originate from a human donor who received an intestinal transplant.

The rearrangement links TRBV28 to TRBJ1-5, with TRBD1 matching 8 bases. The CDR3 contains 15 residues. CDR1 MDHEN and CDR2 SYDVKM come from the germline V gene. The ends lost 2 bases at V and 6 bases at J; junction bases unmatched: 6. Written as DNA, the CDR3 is TGTGCCAGCAGTTTAAAGACAGGGGTGGGTCAGCCCCAGCATTTT. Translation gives CASSLKTGVGQPQHF.

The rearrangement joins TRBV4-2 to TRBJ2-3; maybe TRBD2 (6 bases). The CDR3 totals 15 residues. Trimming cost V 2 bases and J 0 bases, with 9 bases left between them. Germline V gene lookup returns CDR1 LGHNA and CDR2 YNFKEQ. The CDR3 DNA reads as TGTGCCAGCAGCCAATTAGCGGAAAGCACAGATACGCAGTATTTT. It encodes CASSQLAESTDTQYF.

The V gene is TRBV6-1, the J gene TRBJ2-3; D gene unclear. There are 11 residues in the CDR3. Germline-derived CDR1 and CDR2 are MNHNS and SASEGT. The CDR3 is CGAGPTDTQYF. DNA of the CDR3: TGTGGGGCCGGTCCCACAGATACGCAGTATTTT.

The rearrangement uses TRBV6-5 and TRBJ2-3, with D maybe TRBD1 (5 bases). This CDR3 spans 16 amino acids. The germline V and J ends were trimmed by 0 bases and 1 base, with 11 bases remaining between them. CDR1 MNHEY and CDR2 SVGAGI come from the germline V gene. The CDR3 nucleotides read TGTGCCAGCAGTTACTCTAGGGGTAGAGGCACAGATACGCAGTATTTT. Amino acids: CASSYSRGRGTDTQYF.

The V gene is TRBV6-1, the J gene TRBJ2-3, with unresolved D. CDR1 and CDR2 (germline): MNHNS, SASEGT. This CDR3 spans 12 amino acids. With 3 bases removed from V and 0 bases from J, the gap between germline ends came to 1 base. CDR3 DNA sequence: TGTGCCAGCAGTGACAGCACAGATACGCAGTATTTT. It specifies CASSDSTDTQYF.

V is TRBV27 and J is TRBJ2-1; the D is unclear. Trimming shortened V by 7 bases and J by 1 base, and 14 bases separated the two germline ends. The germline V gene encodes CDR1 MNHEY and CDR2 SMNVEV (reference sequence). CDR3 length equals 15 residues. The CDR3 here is CASNEWRASYNEQFF. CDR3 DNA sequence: TGTGCCAGCAATGAATGGCGAGCTTCCTACAATGAGCAGTTCTTC.

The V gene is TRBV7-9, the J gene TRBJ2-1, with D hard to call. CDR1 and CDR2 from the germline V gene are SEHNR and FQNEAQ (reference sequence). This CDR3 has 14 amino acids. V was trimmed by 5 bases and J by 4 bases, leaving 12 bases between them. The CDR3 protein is CASSPGSAYNEQFF. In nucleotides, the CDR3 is TGTGCCAGCAGCCCGGGCTCGGCATACAATGAGCAGTTCTTC.

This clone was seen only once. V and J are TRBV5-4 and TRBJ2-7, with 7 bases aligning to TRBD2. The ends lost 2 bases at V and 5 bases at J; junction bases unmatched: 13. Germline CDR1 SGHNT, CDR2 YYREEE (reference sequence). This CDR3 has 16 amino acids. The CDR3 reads CASSFGGTAALDEQYF. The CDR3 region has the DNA TGTGCCAGCAGCTTCGGGGGGACGGCCGCTCTGGACGAGCAGTACTTC.

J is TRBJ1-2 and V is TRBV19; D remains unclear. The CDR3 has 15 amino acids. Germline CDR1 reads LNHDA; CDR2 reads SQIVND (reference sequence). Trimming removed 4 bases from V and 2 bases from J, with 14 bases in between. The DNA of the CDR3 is TGTGCCAGTAGTACGCCGCTGGGGTTGAACTATGGCTACACCTTC. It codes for CASSTPLGLNYGYTF.

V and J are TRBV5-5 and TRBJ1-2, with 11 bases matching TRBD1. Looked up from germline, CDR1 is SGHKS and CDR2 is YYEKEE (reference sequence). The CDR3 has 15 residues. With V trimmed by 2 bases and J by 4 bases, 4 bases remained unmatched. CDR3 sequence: CASSFGTGGSYGYTF. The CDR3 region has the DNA TGTGCCAGCAGCTTCGGGACAGGGGGATCCTATGGCTACACCTTC.

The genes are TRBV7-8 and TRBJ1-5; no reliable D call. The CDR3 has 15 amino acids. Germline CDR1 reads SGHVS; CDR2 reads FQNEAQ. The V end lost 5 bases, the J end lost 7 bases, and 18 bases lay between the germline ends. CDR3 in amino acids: CASSLLTRVGQPQHF. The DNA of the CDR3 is TGTGCCAGCAGCCTACTTACCCGCGTTGGGCAGCCCCAGCATTTT.

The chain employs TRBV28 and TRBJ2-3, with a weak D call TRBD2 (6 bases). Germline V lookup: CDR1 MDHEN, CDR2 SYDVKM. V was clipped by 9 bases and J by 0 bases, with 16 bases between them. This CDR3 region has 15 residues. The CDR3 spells CASQPAGSSTDTQYF. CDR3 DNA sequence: TGTGCCAGTCAACCAGCGGGCTCTAGCACAGATACGCAGTATTTT.

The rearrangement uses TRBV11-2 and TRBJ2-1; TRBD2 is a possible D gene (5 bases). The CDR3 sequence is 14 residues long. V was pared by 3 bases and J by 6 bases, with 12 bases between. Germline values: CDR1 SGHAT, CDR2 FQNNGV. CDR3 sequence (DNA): TGTGCCAGCAGCTTGCCCTCGAGGGTCAATGAGCAGTTCTTC. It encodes CASSLPSRVNEQFF.

The CDR3 DNA follows: TGTGCCAGCAGCGTAGCGCCCATTGGATCAGGGGGCCTCTACGAGCAGTACTTC. This gives the protein CASSVAPIGSGGLYEQYF. This chain joins TRBV9 and TRBJ2-7; TRBD1 aligns across 8 bases. With V trimmed by 0 bases and J by 3 bases, 14 bases remained unmatched. The CDR3 is 18 amino acids. Germline assignment: CDR1 SGDLS and CDR2 YYNGEE.

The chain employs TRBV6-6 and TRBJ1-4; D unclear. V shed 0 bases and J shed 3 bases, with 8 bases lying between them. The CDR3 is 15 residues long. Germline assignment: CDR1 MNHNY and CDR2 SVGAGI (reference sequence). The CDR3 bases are TGTGCCAGCAGTTACTCGAGGTCCCCTAATGAAAAACTGTTTTTT. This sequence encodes CASSYSRSPNEKLFF.

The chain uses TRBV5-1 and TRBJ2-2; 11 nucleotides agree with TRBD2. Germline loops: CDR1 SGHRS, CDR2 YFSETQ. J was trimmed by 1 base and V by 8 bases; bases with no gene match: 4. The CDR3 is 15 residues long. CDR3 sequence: CASTGTSGNTGELFF. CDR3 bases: TGCGCCAGTACCGGGACTAGCGGGAACACCGGGGAGCTGTTTTTT.

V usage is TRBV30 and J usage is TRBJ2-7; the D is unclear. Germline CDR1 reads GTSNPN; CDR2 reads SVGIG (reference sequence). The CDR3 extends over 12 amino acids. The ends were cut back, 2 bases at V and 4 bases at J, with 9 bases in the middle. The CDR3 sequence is CAWSKRFYEQYF. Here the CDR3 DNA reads TGTGCCTGGAGTAAAAGATTTTACGAGCAGTACTTC.

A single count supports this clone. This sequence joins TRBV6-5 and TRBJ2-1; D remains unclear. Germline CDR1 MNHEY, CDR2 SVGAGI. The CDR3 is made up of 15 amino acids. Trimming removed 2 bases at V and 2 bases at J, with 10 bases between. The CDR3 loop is CASSYDFSPYNEQFF. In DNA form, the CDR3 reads TGTGCCAGCAGTTACGACTTTAGCCCCTACAATGAGCAGTTCTTC.

The CDR3 region is CASRGFGSGYNEQFF. The CDR3 DNA reads as TGCGCCAGCAGGGGTTTCGGGAGTGGCTACAATGAGCAGTTCTTC. The chain is built from TRBV5-1 and TRBJ2-1; D might be TRBD2 (6 bases). The CDR3 has 15 amino acids. V was shortened by 5 bases and J by 3 bases, with 15 bases between the two germline ends. Germline V gives CDR1 SGHRS, CDR2 YFSETQ. Full variable domain (rest looked up from reference TRBV5-1 and TRBJ2-1): KAGVTQTPRYLIKTRGQQVTLSCSPISGHRSVSWYQQTPGQGLQFLFEYFSETQRNKGNFPGRFSGRQFSNSRSEMNVSTLELGDSALYLCASRGFGSGYNEQFFGPGTRLTVL.

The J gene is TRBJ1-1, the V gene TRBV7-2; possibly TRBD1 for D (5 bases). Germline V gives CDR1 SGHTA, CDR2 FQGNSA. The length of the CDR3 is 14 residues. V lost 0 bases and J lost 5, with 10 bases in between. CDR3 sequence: CASSLAGAQTEAFF. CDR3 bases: TGTGCCAGCAGCTTAGCAGGGGCCCAAACTGAAGCTTTCTTT.

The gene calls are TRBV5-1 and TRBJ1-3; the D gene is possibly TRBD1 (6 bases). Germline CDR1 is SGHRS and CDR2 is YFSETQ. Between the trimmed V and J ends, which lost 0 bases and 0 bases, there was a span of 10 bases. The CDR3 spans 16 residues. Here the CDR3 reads CASSLGQAGSGNTIYF. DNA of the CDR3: TGCGCCAGCAGCTTGGGACAGGCCGGCTCTGGAAACACCATATATTTT. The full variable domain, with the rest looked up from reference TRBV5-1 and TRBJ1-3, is KAGVTQTPRYLIKTRGQQVTLSCSPISGHRSVSWYQQTPGQGLQFLFEYFSETQRNKGNFPGRFSGRQFSNSRSEMNVSTLELGDSALYLCASSLGQAGSGNTIYFGEGSWLTVV.

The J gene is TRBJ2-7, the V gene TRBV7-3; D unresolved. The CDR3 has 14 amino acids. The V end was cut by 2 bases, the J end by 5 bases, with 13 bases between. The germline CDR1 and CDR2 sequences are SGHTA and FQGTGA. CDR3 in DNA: TGTGCCAGCAGCTTAGAGGAGTGGGGTCACGAGCAGTACTTC. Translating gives CASSLEEWGHEQYF.

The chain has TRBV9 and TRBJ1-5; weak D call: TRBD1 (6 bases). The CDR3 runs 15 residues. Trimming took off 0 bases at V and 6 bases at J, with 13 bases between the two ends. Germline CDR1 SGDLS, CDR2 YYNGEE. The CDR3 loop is CASSVDGGGSQPQHF. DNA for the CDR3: TGTGCCAGCAGCGTAGACGGGGGCGGGAGTCAGCCCCAGCATTTT.